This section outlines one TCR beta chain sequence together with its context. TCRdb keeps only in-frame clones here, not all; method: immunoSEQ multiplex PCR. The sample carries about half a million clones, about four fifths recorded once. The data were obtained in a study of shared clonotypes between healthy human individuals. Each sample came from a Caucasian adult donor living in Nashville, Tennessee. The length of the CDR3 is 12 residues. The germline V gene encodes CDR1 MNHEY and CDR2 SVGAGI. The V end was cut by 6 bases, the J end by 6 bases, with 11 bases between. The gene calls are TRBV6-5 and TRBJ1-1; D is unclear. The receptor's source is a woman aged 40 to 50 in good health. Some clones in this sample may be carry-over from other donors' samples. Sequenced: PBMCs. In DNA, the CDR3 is TGTGCCAGCAGACGCCCAGGTTCTGAAGCTTTCTTT. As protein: CASRRPGSEAFF.